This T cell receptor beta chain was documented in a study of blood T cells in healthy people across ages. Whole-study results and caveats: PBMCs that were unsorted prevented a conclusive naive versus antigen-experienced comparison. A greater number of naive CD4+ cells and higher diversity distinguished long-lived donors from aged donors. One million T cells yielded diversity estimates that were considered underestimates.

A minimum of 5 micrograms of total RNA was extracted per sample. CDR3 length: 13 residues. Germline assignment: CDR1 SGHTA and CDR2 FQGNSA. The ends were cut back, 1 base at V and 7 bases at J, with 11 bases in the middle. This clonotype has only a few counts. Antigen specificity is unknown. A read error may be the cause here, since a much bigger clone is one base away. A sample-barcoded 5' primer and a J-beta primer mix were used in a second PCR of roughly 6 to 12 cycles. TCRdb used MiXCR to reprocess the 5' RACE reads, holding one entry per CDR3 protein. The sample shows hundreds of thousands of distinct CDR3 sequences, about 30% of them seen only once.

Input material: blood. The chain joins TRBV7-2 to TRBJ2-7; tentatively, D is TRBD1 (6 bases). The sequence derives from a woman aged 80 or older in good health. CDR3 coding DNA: TGTGCCAGCAGCTTAGATCCAGGGGATGAGCAGTACTTC. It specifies CASSLDPGDEQYF.